A single sample is the source of the 12 T cell receptor beta chains below, sequenced in a study of T cell responses to AZD1222 COVID-19 vaccine. Here immunoSEQ multiplex PCR was the method, and the copy in TCRdb shows in-frame clones only, minus some. Of some 150,000 clones listed, approximately 93% are singletons. Here the sequenced sample was peripheral blood, taken on day 0 of AZD1222 vaccination. These receptors were collected from an adult in good health.

The chain couples TRBV3-1 (or the pseudogene TRBV3-2) to TRBJ1-1; D not resolved. V shed 1 base and J shed 4 bases, with 7 bases lying between them. The CDR3 is 13 residues long. Germline CDR1 reads LGHDT; CDR2 reads YNNKEL (reference sequence). The chain's CDR3 is CASSQGWGTEAFF. The CDR3 DNA reads TGTGCCAGCAGCCAAGGTTGGGGCACTGAAGCTTTCTTT.

The chain employs TRBV18 and TRBJ1-2; weak D call: TRBD1 (5 bases). Germline V gene data show CDR1 as KGHSH and CDR2 as LQKENI. The CDR3 is 12 amino acids. The ends were cut back, 5 bases at V and 6 bases at J, with 10 bases in the middle. CDR3 sequence reads: CASSTGTDGYTF. CDR3 sequence (DNA): TGTGCCAGCTCAACCGGGACGGATGGCTACACCTTC. The complete variable domain, with remaining parts taken from reference TRBV18 and TRBJ1-2, reads NAGVMQNPRHLVRRRGQEARLRCSPMKGHSHVYWYRQLPEEGLKFMVYLQKENIIDESGMPKERFSAEFPKEGPSILRIQQVVRGDSAAYFCASSTGTDGYTFGSGTRLTVV.

This chain joins TRBV11-2 and TRBJ1-1; D ambiguous. CDR1 and CDR2 (germline): SGHAT, FQNNGV. Between the trimmed V and J ends, which lost 5 bases and 7 bases, there was a span of 14 bases. This CDR3 contains 13 residues. The CDR3 DNA reads TGTGCCAGCAGCCGATACCCGGTCCTTGAAGCTTTCTTT. It is translated as CASSRYPVLEAFF.

The chain employs TRBV18 and TRBJ1-4, with a possible D match to TRBD1 (6 bases). The CDR3 loop spans 17 amino acids. From germline, CDR1 is KGHSH and CDR2 LQKENI. Trimming pared 6 bases from V and 8 bases from J, leaving 25 bases between. The CDR3 DNA follows: TGTGCCAGCTCGTCCTCTAGTTTGGGGGCTTCCGGAGAAAAACTGTTTTTT. Protein sequence: CASSSSSLGASGEKLFF.

The rearrangement links TRBV10-1 to TRBJ1-5, with D possibly being TRBD1 (6 bases). The germline CDR1 and CDR2 sequences are WNHNN and SYGVQD (reference sequence). The CDR3 totals 18 residues. V lost 6 bases to trimming and J lost 6 bases, with 27 bases between them. The CDR3 spells CASSPKKPAQGEGQPQHF. DNA for the CDR3: TGCGCCAGCAGCCCGAAGAAGCCAGCACAGGGAGAGGGTCAGCCCCAGCATTTT.

This clone was recorded only once. The chain employs TRBV6-5 and TRBJ2-7; 8 nucleotides agree with TRBD2. Looked up from germline, CDR1 is MNHEY and CDR2 is SVGAGI. The CDR3 length is 13 residues. The ends lost 6 bases at V and 4 bases at J; junction bases unmatched: 5. The CDR3 DNA is TGTGCCAGCAGCGGCTCGGGGGGGTACGAGCAGTACTTC. Translation gives CASSGSGGYEQYF.

This clone has only one observation. This sequence joins TRBV14 and TRBJ1-1, with TRBD1 matching over 7 bases. Germline CDR1 reads SGHDN; CDR2 reads FVKESK. This CDR3 spans 19 amino acids. V trimming: 1 base; J trimming: 0 bases; junction bases outside the gene matches: 14. The CDR3 loop reads CASSQAQGSVILMNTEAFF. The DNA for the CDR3 is TGTGCCAGCAGCCAAGCACAGGGGTCCGTCATTCTGATGAACACTGAAGCTTTCTTT.

This chain connects TRBV3-1 (or the pseudogene TRBV3-2) to TRBJ1-1; D is possibly TRBD1 (6 bases). The V gene lost 1 base and the J gene lost 8 bases, with 23 bases spanning the gap. CDR3 length equals 17 residues. Germline V lookup: CDR1 LGHDT, CDR2 YNNKEL (reference sequence). Here the CDR3 reads CASSQGTGQSGLLEAFF. The CDR3 DNA reads as TGTGCCAGCAGCCAAGGTACAGGGCAAAGTGGCCTGTTGGAAGCTTTCTTT.

The chain combines TRBV9 with TRBJ1-1; D is ambiguous. Trimming took 6 bases from V and 1 from J, leaving 7 bases between them. The CDR3 runs to 12 residues. Germline V gene sequence: CDR1 SGDLS, CDR2 YYNGEE. The CDR3 DNA reads as TGTGCCAGCAACGGTGGGAACACTGAAGCTTTCTTT. It codes for CASNGGNTEAFF.

The chain employs TRBV27 and TRBJ2-2, with D uncertain. The ends were cut back, 3 bases at V and 6 bases at J, with 2 bases in the middle. Looked up from germline, CDR1 is MNHEY and CDR2 is SMNVEV (reference sequence). The CDR3 covers 11 residues. The CDR3 nucleotides read TGTGCCAGCAGTTTGGCCGGGGAGCTGTTTTTT. Its protein product is CASSLAGELFF.

V usage is TRBV6-5 and J usage is TRBJ2-7; D gene ambiguous. The germline V and J ends were trimmed by 0 bases and 7 bases, with 19 bases remaining between them. The germline V gene encodes CDR1 MNHEY and CDR2 SVGAGI. The CDR3 consists of 16 residues. The CDR3 DNA follows: TGTGCCAGCAGTTACTCCGAGTCGGACGCCCCCCGGGAGCAGTACTTC. It encodes CASSYSESDAPREQYF.

The rearrangement links TRBV19 to TRBJ1-3; D may be TRBD1 (5 bases). CDR3 length equals 14 residues. Germline V CDR1 and CDR2: LNHDA, SQIVND (reference sequence). Trimming took off 5 bases at V and 3 bases at J, with 11 bases between the two ends. The CDR3, as DNA: TGTGCCAGTAGTGACAGTACTTATGGAAACACCATATATTTT. It encodes CASSDSTYGNTIYF. Full variable domain (remainder filled in from reference TRBV19 and TRBJ1-3): DGGITQSPKYLFRKEGQNVTLSCEQNLNHDAMYWYRQDPGQGLRLIYYSQIVNDFQKGDIAEGYSVSREKKESFPLTVTSAQKNPTAFYLCASSDSTYGNTIYFGEGSWLTVV.